What follows are 6 T cell receptor beta chains derived from one specimen sequenced in a study of human T cells and chemical hapten exposure. MiXCR was run by TCRdb on the RACE reads, yielding one entry per CDR3 protein. The sample lists some 200,000 distinct CDR3 sequences, about 20% occurring once. Specified time point: patch test 1, 2 weeks after DPC sensitization. Treatment defined: therapeutic diphenylcyclopropenone sensitization with weekly scalp DPC. The sample here was whole blood, taken in connection with sensitization to the hapten diphenylcyclopropenone (DPC). The receptors here all came from a woman in her fifties or sixties with alopecia areata. Some clones in this sample may be carry-over from other donors' samples.

The chain couples TRBV28 to TRBJ2-7; TRBD1 or TRBD2 may be the D gene (6 bases each). The germline V gene has CDR1 MDHEN and CDR2 SYDVKM. This CDR3 is built from 13 residues. V was trimmed by 11 bases and J by 0 bases, leaving 14 bases between them. The CDR3 nucleotides read TGTGCCGCCCGGGGGCCCAGCTCCTACGAGCAGTACTTC. Its translation: CAARGPSSYEQYF.

The chain has TRBV2 and TRBJ2-2, with a possible D match to TRBD1 (6 bases). CDR3 length: 15 residues. V lost 5 bases, J lost 4 bases, and 14 bases lay in between. The germline CDR1 and CDR2 sequences are SNHLY and FYNNEI. CDR3 loop: CASSWGQGVTGELFF. For the CDR3, the DNA is TGTGCCAGCAGTTGGGGGCAAGGCGTCACCGGGGAGCTGTTTTTT.

The rearrangement uses TRBV12-3 or TRBV12-4 and TRBJ1-5; weak D call: TRBD1 (6 bases). V shed 5 bases and J shed 3 bases, with 11 bases lying between them. The CDR3 loop spans 14 amino acids. CDR3 DNA: TGTGCCAGCAGTCAAGGGGGGGACAATCAGCCCCAGCATTTT. This translates into CASSQGGDNQPQHF.

V gene TRBV20-1 combines with J gene TRBJ2-2, with D tentatively TRBD1 (5 bases). The CDR3 is made up of 15 amino acids. The V gene lost 6 bases and the J gene lost 0 bases, with 14 bases spanning the gap. CDR1 and CDR2 from the germline V gene are DFQATT and SNEGSKA (reference sequence). Here the CDR3 reads CSAYPGNANTGELFF. DNA for the CDR3: TGCAGTGCATATCCAGGGAACGCGAACACCGGGGAGCTGTTTTTT.

This clonotype has more than one count but fewer than ten. This sequence joins TRBV6-6 and TRBJ2-7, with 11 bases identical to TRBD2. J was trimmed by 6 bases and V by 6 bases; bases with no gene match: 7. Germline V lookup: CDR1 MNHNY, CDR2 SVGAGI (reference sequence). CDR3 length equals 14 residues. In DNA form, the CDR3 reads TGTGCCAGCAGCCCTAGCGGGAGGACGGGCGAGCAGTACTTC. Its protein product is CASSPSGRTGEQYF.

This clonotype occurred a few times. The rearrangement joins TRBV7-8 to TRBJ1-6; no clear D. Trimming removed 0 bases from V and 8 bases from J, with 5 bases in between. The CDR3 spans 13 residues. Per the germline V gene, CDR1 is SGHVS and CDR2 is FQNEAQ. The CDR3 is CASSLAVDSPLHF. In DNA, the CDR3 is TGTGCCAGCAGCTTAGCAGTGGATTCACCCCTCCACTTT.